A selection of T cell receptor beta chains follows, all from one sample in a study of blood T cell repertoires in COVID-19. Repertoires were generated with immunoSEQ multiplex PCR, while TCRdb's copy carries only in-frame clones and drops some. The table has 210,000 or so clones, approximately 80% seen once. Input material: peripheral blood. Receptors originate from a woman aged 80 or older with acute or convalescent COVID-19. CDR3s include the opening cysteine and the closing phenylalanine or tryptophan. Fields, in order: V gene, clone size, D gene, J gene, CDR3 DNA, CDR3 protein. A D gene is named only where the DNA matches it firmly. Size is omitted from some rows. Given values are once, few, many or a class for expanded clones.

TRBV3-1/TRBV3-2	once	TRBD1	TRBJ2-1	TGTGCCAGCAGCTACGGGAACAGGGGGAAAGGGGAGCAGTTCTTC	CASSYGNRGKGEQFF
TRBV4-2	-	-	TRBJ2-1	TGTGCCAGCAGCCAAGATCATAACAGGGTCAATGAGCAGTTCTTC	CASSQDHNRVNEQFF
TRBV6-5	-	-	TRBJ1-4	TGTGCCAGCAGTTACGCTCGGGCAACTAATGAAAAACTGTTTTTT	CASSYARATNEKLFF
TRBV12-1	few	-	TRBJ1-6	TGTGCCAGCAGCTGGGGCGGACAGAGTTCACCCCTCCACTTT	CASSWGGQSSPLHF
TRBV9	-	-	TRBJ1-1	TGTGCCAGCAGTTTACAGGGAACGAACACTGAAGCTTTCTTT	CASSLQGTNTEAFF
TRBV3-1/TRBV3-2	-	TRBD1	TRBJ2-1	TGTGCCAGCAGCCTGCCGGGACAGGGAAGGGATGAGCAGTTCTTC	CASSLPGQGRDEQFF
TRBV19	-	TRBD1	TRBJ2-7	TGTGCCAGTAAGGAACAGGGGGCCTACGAGCAGTACTTC	CASKEQGAYEQYF
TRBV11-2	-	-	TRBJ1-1	TGTGCCAGCAGCTTAATCTTAGACAGCGAAGCTTTCTTT	CASSLILDSEAFF
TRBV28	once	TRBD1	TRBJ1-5	TGTGCCAGCAGTTTAGGGGCCAGGGGGCTCCAGCCCCAGCATTTT	CASSLGARGLQPQHF
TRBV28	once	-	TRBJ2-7	TGTGCCAGCAGTAACTTCCGGGGGTCCGAGCAGTACTTC	CASSNFRGSEQYF
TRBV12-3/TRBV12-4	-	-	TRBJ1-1	TGTGCCAGCAGTTTAAAGCCGAACACTGAAGCTTTCTTT	CASSLKPNTEAFF
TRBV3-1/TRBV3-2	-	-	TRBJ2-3	TGTGCCAGCAGCCAAGAGGGAGCGGTGCGGAGGGATACGCAGTATTTT	CASSQEGAVRRDTQYF
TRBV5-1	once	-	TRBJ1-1	TGCGCCAGCAGCTTGAATAATTTGAACACTGAAGCTTTCTTT	CASSLNNLNTEAFF
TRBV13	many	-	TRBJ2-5	TGTGCCAGCAGCATCCGACTACACCAAGAGACCCAGTACTTC	CASSIRLHQETQYF
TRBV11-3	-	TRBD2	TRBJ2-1	TGTGCCAGCAGCCGGGGACTAGCGGGGGAGCGAGAGCAGTTCTTC	CASSRGLAGEREQFF
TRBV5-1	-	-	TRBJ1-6	TGCGCCAGCAGCTTGGACCAGGGTTATAATTCACCCCTCCACTTT	CASSLDQGYNSPLHF
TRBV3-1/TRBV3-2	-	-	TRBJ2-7	TGTGCCAGCAGCCCCTGGGAGGACTCCTACGAGCAGTACTTC	CASSPWEDSYEQYF
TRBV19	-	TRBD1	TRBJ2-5	TGTGCCAGTAGTCGCTCCGGGACAGGGGCACGGGAGACCCAGTACTTC	CASSRSGTGARETQYF
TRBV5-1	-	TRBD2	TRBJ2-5	TGCGCCAGCAGCTTGGAGTTGGGGATTGGTAGCGGGGTCCAAGAGACCCAGTACTTC	CASSLELGIGSGVQETQYF
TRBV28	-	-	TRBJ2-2	TGTGCCAGCAGCACCACCCCCCCGAGTTCGAACACCGGGGAGCTGTTTTTT	CASSTTPPSSNTGELFF
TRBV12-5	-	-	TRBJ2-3	TGTGCTAGTGGGGACCCAACAGGGGAGGATACAGATACGCAGTATTTT	CASGDPTGEDTDTQYF
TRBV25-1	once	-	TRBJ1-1	TGTGCCAGCAGTGCTGGGGGGGGGCAAAGGACTGAAGCTTTCTTT	CASSAGGGQRTEAFF
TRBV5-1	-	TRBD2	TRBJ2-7	TGCGCCAGCAGCTTGGCTAGCGGGAGGGTCGAGCAGTACTTC	CASSLASGRVEQYF
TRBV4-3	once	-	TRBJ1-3	TGCGCCAGCAGTCGCGTTGGGGGGGGGATCTCTGGAAACACCATATATTTT	CASSRVGGGISGNTIYF
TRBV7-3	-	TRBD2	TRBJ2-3	TGTGCCAGCAGCCAGGGACTAGCAACAGATACGCAGTATTTT	CASSQGLATDTQYF
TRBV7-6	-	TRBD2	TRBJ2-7	TGTGCCAGCAGCCGGACTAGCGGGGCGGAGCAGTACTTC	CASSRTSGAEQYF
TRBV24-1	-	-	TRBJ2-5	TGTGCCACCAGTGATCCCGGACAGTTCGGGGAGACCCAGTACTTC	CATSDPGQFGETQYF
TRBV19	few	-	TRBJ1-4	TGTGCCAGTAGTATAGTAGGGACACGGAGCCATGAAAAACTGTTTTTT	CASSIVGTRSHEKLFF
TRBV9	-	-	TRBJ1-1	TGTGCCAGCAGCCCTATCCCGGGAGGGGGGACTGAAGCTTTCTTT	CASSPIPGGGTEAFF
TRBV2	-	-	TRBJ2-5	TGTGCCACCAACGGACAGTTAGAAGAGACCCAGTACTTC	CATNGQLEETQYF
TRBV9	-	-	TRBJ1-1	TGTGCCAGCACCCCAACCGGGGGGGGACGGAACACTGAAGCTTTCTTT	CASTPTGGGRNTEAFF
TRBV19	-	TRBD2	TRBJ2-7	TGTGCCAGTAGTATCAGGGAGACTAGCGGAGACTACGAGCAGTACTTC	CASSIRETSGDYEQYF
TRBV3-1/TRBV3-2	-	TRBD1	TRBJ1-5	TGTGCCAGCAGCCAAGATTTGACAGGGGGTCAGCCCCAGCATTTT	CASSQDLTGGQPQHF
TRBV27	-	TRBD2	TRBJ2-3	TGTGCCAGCAGTTTATTATGGACTAGCGGAAGCACAGATACGCAGTATTTT	CASSLLWTSGSTDTQYF
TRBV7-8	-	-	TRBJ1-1	TGTGCCAGCAGCTTGTCCGAGAGGAGTGAAGCTTTCTTT	CASSLSERSEAFF
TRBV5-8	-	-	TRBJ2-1	TGTGCCAGCAGCTTGGACAGCTACAATGAGCAGTTCTTC	CASSLDSYNEQFF
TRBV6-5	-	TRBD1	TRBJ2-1	TGTGCCAGCAGCGGACAGGGGGTGATCAATGAGCAGTTCTTC	CASSGQGVINEQFF
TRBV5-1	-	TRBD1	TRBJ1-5	TGCGCCAGCAGCTTGGGGGACAGAATTGGCAATCAGCCCCAGCATTTT	CASSLGDRIGNQPQHF
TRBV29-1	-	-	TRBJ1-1	TGCAGCGTTACAGGGCAGGGAGCTTTCTTT	CSVTGQGAFF
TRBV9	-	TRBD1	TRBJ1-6	TGTGCCAGCAGCGTTAGTTTCAGGGGGGATAATTCACCCCTCCACTTT	CASSVSFRGDNSPLHF
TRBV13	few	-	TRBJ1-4	TGTGCCAGCAGCCCTTCGTGGGGCAGGGAAAAACTGTTTTTT	CASSPSWGREKLFF
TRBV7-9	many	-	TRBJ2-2	TGTGCCAGCAGCTCCGGACAGAACACCGGGGAGCTGTTTTTT	CASSSGQNTGELFF
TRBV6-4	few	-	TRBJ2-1	TGTGCCAGCAGTGGAGGGTTATGGGGCAATGAGCAGTTCTTC	CASSGGLWGNEQFF
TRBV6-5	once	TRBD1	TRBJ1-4	TGTGCCAGCGGAGACAGGGGGCTCACTAATGAAAAACTGTTTTTT	CASGDRGLTNEKLFF
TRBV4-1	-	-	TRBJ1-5	TGCGCCAGCAGCCAAGCGGGGCGGGGGCGGGTCTCTCAGCCCCAGCATTTT	CASSQAGRGRVSQPQHF
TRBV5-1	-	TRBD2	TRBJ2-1	TGCGCCAGCAGCTTGGCGGCTAGCGGGGCTTCCAATGAGCAGTTCTTC	CASSLAASGASNEQFF
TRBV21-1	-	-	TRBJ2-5	TGTGCCAGCAGCAACGAGGAAGGACTAGCGGAACAAGAGACCCAGTACTTC	CASSNEEGLAEQETQYF
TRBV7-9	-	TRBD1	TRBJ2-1	TGTGCCAGCAGCTGGGGACAGGGCGTTGGGGAGCAGTTCTTC	CASSWGQGVGEQFF